The entry below describes one TCR beta chain. The antigen remains unidentified. This entry is derived from a study of beta chain features in type 1 diabetes. Whole-study results and caveats: For Type 1 diabetes patients, all four CD4+ subsets carried TCRB CDR3s that were moderately but significantly shorter. Reduced insertions and increased deletions marked VDJ junctions in type 1 diabetes patients. Sequencing from cDNA could over-represent high-TCR-expressing cells.

Central memory, naive, regulatory and stem cell-like memory CD4+ cells were sorted by CD45RO/CCR7/CD25/CD127/CD95/CD27. Purities in excess of 95% were seen in all sorted populations. V lost 6 bases to trimming and J lost 1 base; unmatched junction nucleotides: 8. CDR1 KGHSH and CDR2 LQKENI come from the germline V gene. The CDR3 is 16 residues long. Expressed TCRB transcripts were sequenced because the isolated RNA had all been reverse transcribed beforehand. The protocol was immunoSEQ multiplex PCR, while the TCRdb copy is restricted to in-frame clones and leaves out a portion. In the table there are 300,000 to 400,000 clones, roughly 13% of which are singletons.

The sequencing input was naive CD4+ T cells from blood. V is TRBV18 and J is TRBJ2-7; TRBD2 matches at 11 bases. The receptor's source is a woman under 30 with type 1 diabetes. The CDR3 DNA reads as TGTGCCAGCTCCCGGACGATAGCGGGAGGGTCCTACGAGCAGTACTTC. Translation gives CASSRTIAGGSYEQYF.